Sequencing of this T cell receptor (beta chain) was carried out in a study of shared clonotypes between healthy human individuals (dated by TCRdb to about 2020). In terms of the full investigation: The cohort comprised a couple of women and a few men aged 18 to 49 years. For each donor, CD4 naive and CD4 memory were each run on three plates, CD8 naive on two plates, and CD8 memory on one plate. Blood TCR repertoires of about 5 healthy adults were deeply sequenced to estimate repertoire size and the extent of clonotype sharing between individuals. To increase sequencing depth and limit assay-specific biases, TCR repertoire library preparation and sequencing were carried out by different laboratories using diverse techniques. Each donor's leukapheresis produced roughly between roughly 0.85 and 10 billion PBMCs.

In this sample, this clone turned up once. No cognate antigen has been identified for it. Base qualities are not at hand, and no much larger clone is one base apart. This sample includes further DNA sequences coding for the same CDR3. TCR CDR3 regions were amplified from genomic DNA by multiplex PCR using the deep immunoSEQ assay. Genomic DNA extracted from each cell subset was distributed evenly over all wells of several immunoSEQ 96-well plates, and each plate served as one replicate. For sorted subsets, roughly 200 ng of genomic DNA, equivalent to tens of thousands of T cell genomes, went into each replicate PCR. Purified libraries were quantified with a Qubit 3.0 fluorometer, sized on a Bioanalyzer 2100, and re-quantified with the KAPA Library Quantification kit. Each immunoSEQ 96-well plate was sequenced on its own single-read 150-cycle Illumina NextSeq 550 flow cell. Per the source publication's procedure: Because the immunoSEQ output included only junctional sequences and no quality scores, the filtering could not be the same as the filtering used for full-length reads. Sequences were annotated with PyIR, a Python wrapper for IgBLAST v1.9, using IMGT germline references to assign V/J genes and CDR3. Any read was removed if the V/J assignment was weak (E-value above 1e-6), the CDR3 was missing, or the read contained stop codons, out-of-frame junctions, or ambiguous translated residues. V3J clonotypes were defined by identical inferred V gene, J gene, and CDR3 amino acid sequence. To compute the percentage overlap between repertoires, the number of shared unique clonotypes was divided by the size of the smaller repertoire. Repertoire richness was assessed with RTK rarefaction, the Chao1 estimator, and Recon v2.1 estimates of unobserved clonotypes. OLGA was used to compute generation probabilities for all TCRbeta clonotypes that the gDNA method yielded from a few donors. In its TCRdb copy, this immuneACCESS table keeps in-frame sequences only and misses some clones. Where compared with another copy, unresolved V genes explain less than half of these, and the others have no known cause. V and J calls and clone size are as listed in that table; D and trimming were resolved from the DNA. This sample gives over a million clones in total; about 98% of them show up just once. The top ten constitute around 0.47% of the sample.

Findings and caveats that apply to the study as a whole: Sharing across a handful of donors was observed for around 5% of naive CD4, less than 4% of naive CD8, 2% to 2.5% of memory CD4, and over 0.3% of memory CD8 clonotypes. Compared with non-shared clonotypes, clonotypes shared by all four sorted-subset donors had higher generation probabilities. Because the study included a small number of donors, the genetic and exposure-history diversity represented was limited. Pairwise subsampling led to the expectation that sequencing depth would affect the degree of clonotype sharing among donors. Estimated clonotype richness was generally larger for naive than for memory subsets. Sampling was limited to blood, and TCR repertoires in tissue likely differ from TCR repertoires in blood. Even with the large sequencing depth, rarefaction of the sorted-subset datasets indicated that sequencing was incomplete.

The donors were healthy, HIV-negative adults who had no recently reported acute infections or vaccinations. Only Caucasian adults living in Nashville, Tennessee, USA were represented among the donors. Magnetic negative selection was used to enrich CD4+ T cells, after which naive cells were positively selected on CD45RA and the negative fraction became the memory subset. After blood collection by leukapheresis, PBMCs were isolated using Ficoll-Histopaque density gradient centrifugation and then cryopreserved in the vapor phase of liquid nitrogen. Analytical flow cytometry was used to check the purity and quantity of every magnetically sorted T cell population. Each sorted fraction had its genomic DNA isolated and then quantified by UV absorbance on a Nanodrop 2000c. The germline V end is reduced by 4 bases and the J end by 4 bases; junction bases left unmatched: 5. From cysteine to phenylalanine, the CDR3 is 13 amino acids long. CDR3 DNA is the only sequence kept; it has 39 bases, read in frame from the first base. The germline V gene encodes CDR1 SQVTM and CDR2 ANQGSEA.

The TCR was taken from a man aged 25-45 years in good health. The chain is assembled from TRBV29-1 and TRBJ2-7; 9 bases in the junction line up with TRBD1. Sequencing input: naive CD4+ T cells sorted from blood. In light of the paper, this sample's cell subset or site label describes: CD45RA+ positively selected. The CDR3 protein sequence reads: CSVGGTGTYEQYF. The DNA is TGCAGCGTTGGGGGGACAGGGACTTACGAGCAGTACTTC.